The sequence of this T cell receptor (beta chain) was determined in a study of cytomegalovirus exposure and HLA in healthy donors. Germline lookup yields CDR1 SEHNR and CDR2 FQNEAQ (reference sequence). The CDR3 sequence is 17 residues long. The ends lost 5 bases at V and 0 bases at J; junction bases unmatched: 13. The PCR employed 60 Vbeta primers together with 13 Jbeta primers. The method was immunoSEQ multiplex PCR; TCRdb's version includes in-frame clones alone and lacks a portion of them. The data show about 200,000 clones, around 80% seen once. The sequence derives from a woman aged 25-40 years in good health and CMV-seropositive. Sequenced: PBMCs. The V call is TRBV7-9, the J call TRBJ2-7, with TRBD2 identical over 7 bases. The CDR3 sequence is CASSLPWGGQNSYEQYF. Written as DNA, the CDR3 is TGTGCCAGCAGCCTCCCCTGGGGAGGGCAAAACTCCTACGAGCAGTACTTC.